This T cell receptor (beta chain) was captured in a study of PD-L1 blockade in urothelial cancer. Study details: Between 0 and 3 prior chemotherapy regimens had been given to patients.

Per the germline V gene, CDR1 is SEHNR and CDR2 is FQNEAQ (reference sequence). This CDR3 has 13 residues. With 2 bases removed from V and 11 bases from J, the gap between germline ends came to 12 bases. Profiling relied on immunoSEQ multiplex PCR, and the TCRdb table lists in-frame clones only, not all of them. The table includes 35,000 to 40,000 clones, 90% detected once. It was locally advanced or metastatic urothelial carcinoma that patients had. The TCR comes from a man in his sixties or seventies with urothelial cancer. The genes are TRBV7-9 and TRBJ2-2; D not certain. The sequencing used PBMCs, collected around atezolizumab (anti-PD-L1) treatment. The CDR3 DNA follows: TGTGCCAGCAGCTTAATATTAGTTGGTGAGCTGTTTTTT. Its translation: CASSLILVGELFF.